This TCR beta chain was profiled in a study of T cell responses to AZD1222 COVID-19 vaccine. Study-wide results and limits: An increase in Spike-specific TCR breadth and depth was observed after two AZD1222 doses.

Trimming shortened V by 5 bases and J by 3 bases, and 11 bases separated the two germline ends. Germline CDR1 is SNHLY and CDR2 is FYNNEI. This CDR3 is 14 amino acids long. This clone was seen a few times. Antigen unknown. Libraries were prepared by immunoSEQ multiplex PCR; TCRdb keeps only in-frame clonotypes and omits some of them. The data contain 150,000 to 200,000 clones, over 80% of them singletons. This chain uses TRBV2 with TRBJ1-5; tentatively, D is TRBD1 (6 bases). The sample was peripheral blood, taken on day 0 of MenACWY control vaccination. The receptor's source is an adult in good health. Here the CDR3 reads CASSQTGSNQPQHF. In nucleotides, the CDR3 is TGTGCCAGCAGTCAGACAGGATCCAATCAGCCCCAGCATTTT.